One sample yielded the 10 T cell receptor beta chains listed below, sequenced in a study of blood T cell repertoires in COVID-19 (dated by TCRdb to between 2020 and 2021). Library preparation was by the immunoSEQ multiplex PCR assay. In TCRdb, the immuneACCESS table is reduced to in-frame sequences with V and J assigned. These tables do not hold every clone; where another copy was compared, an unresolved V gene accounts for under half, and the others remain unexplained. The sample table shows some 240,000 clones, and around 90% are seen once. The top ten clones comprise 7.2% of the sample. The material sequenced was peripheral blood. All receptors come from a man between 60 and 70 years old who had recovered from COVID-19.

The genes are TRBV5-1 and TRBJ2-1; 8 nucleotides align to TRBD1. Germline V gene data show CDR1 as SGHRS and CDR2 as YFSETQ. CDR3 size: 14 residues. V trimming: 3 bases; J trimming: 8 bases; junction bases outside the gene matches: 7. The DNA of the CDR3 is TGCGCCAGCAGCTCGACAGGGGATCAGGATGAGCAGTTCTTC. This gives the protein CASSSTGDQDEQFF.

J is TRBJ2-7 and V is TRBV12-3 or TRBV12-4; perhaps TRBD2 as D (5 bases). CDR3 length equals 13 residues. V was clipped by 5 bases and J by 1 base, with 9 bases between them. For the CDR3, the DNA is TGTGCCAGCAGTGAGCGGTCATCCTACGAGCAGTACGTC. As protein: CASSERSSYEQYV.

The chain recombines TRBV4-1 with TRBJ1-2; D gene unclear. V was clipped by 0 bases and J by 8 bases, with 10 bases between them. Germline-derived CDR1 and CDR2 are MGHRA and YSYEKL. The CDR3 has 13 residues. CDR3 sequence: CASSQEGGWGYTF. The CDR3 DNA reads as TGCGCCAGCAGCCAAGAGGGAGGGTGGGGCTACACCTTC.

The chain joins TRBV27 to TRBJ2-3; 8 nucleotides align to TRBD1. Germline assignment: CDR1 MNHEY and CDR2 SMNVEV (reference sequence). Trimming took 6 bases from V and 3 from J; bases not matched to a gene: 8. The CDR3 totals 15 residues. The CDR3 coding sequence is TGTGCCAGCAGCTCCCCGGGACAGGTGACAGATACGCAGTATTTT. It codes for CASSSPGQVTDTQYF.

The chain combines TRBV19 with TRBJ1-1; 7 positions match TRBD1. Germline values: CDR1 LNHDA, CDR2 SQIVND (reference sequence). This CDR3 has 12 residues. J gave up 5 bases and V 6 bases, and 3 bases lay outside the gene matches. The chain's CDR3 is CASRDRVTEAFF. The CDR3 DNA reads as TGTGCCAGTAGAGACAGGGTGACTGAAGCTTTCTTT.

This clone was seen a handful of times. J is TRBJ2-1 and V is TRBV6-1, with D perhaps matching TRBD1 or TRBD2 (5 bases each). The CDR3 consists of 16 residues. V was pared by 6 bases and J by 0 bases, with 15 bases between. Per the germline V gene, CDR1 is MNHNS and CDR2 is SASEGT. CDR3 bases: TGTGCCAGCAGAGAACTAGGACATCGCTCCTACAATGAGCAGTTCTTC. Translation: CASRELGHRSYNEQFF.

The CDR3 coding sequence is TGTGCCATCAGTAAAACCACAGGGGCCGTTAAGTCACCCCTCCACTTT. Protein: CAISKTTGAVKSPLHF. The V call is TRBV10-3, the J call TRBJ1-6; 7 positions match TRBD1. The CDR3 has 16 residues. The V gene's germline CDR1 is ENHRY and CDR2 SYGVKD. Trimming cost V 5 bases and J 10 bases; bases outside gene matches: 14.

CDR3 in DNA: TGCGCCAGCAGCGATCTCCCCACACGGGAGAGGGGGACCCAGTACTTC. It yields the protein CASSDLPTRERGTQYF. The chain recombines TRBV10-1 with TRBJ2-5; maybe TRBD2 (6 bases). The CDR3 loop spans 16 amino acids. Trimming removed 6 bases from V and 7 bases from J, with 24 bases in between. The V gene's germline CDR1 is WNHNN and CDR2 SYGVQD (reference sequence).

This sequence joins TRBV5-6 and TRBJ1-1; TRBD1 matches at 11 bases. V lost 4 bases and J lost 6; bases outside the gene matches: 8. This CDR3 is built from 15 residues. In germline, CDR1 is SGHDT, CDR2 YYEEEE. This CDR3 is CASSRDRGFVAEAFF. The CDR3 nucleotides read TGTGCCAGCAGCCGGGACAGGGGGTTTGTCGCTGAAGCTTTCTTT.

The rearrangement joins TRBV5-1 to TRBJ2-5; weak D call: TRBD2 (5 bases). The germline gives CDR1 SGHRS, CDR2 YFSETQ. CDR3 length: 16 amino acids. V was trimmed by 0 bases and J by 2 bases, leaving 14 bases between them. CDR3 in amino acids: CASSLAGKGSQETQYF. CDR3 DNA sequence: TGCGCCAGCAGCTTGGCCGGGAAGGGCTCACAAGAGACCCAGTACTTC.